This is a list of T cell receptor beta chains from one sample in a study of beta chain features in type 1 diabetes. Assay used: immunoSEQ multiplex PCR; TCRdb lists only in-frame clones, some missing. The sample shows over 100,000 clones, roughly 17% of them seen only once. Sequencing was carried out using central memory CD4+ T cells from blood. The receptors were sampled from a young man with type 1 diabetes. The CDR3 runs from the conserved cysteine through the conserved F or W. Fields, in order: CDR3 protein, CDR3 DNA, D gene, CDR3 length, J gene, clone size, V gene. A D gene is named only where the DNA matches it firmly. Size is stated for part of the rows, as once, few or many counts, or as a class when the clone is expanded.

cdr3_aa: CASSEGGGITEQFF; cdr3_nt: TGTGCCAGCAGTGAAGGCGGAGGAATCACTGAGCAGTTCTTC; d_call: .; cdr3_length: 14; j_call: TRBJ2-1; clone_size: .; v_call: TRBV2
cdr3_aa: CASSFGQVLQETQYF; cdr3_nt: TGTGCCAGCAGCTTCGGACAGGTCCTCCAAGAGACCCAGTACTTC; d_call: TRBD1; cdr3_length: 15; j_call: TRBJ2-5; clone_size: .; v_call: TRBV7-2
cdr3_aa: CASSSPDRRYTEAFF; cdr3_nt: TGTGCCAGCTCATCACCGGACAGGCGGTACACTGAAGCTTTCTTT; d_call: TRBD1; cdr3_length: 15; j_call: TRBJ1-1; clone_size: .; v_call: TRBV18
cdr3_aa: CASCRDYNQPQHF; cdr3_nt: TGTGCCAGTTGCAGGGATTACAATCAGCCCCAGCATTTT; d_call: .; cdr3_length: 13; j_call: TRBJ1-5; clone_size: once; v_call: TRBV19
cdr3_aa: CASSVGDSQNIQYF; cdr3_nt: TGTGCCAGCAGCGTAGGGGACAGCCAAAACATTCAGTACTTC; d_call: TRBD1; cdr3_length: 14; j_call: TRBJ2-4; clone_size: .; v_call: TRBV9
cdr3_aa: CASSIDSPALVGTDTQYF; cdr3_nt: TGTGCCAGTAGTATAGATTCCCCCGCGCTGGTGGGCACAGATACGCAGTATTTT; d_call: .; cdr3_length: 18; j_call: TRBJ2-3; clone_size: .; v_call: TRBV19
cdr3_aa: CASSLSYGQGYEQYF; cdr3_nt: TGTGCCAGCAGTTTATCGTACGGACAGGGGTACGAGCAGTACTTC; d_call: TRBD1; cdr3_length: 15; j_call: TRBJ2-7; clone_size: .; v_call: TRBV27
cdr3_aa: CASSSKGSYNEQFF; cdr3_nt: TGTGCCAGCAGTTCCAAAGGGTCCTACAATGAGCAGTTCTTC; d_call: .; cdr3_length: 14; j_call: TRBJ2-1; clone_size: many; v_call: TRBV19
cdr3_aa: CASSQEGESDGYTF; cdr3_nt: TGTGCCAGCAGCCAAGAAGGAGAGTCAGATGGCTACACCTTC; d_call: .; cdr3_length: 14; j_call: TRBJ1-2; clone_size: few; v_call: TRBV14
cdr3_aa: CSVEAPGDIQEQYF; cdr3_nt: TGCAGCGTTGAAGCCCCAGGGGACATTCAAGAGCAGTACTTC; d_call: .; cdr3_length: 14; j_call: TRBJ2-7; clone_size: .; v_call: TRBV29-1
cdr3_aa: CASSLRGTYNEQFF; cdr3_nt: TGTGCCAGCAGTTTACGGGGGACTTACAATGAGCAGTTCTTC; d_call: .; cdr3_length: 14; j_call: TRBJ2-1; clone_size: many; v_call: TRBV6-5
cdr3_aa: CASSVNSNYGYTF; cdr3_nt: TGTGCCAGCAGCGTCAACAGTAACTATGGCTACACCTTC; d_call: .; cdr3_length: 13; j_call: TRBJ1-2; clone_size: .; v_call: TRBV9
cdr3_aa: CSVEDLRQRNQPQHF; cdr3_nt: TGCAGCGTTGAAGATCTAAGGCAGCGCAATCAGCCCCAGCATTTT; d_call: .; cdr3_length: 15; j_call: TRBJ1-5; clone_size: few; v_call: TRBV29-1
cdr3_aa: CASSIEAVMNTEAFF; cdr3_nt: TGTGCCAGTAGTATAGAAGCAGTCATGAACACTGAAGCTTTCTTT; d_call: .; cdr3_length: 15; j_call: TRBJ1-1; clone_size: few; v_call: TRBV19
cdr3_aa: CASSLRVYEQYF; cdr3_nt: TGTGCCAGCAGTCTCAGGGTCTACGAGCAGTACTTC; d_call: .; cdr3_length: 12; j_call: TRBJ2-7; clone_size: .; v_call: TRBV7-2
cdr3_aa: CASGPAGGETQYF; cdr3_nt: TGTGCTAGTGGGCCCGCTGGAGGGGAGACCCAGTACTTC; d_call: .; cdr3_length: 13; j_call: TRBJ2-5; clone_size: once; v_call: TRBV12-5
cdr3_aa: CASSIPPAQHF; cdr3_nt: TGTGCCAGTAGTATACCCCCAGCCCAGCATTTT; d_call: .; cdr3_length: 11; j_call: TRBJ1-5; clone_size: few; v_call: TRBV19
cdr3_aa: CASRLGGGYEQYF; cdr3_nt: TGCGCCAGCCGCCTCGGCGGGGGCTACGAGCAGTACTTC; d_call: TRBD2; cdr3_length: 13; j_call: TRBJ2-7; clone_size: .; v_call: TRBV5-1
cdr3_aa: CASSQGTLGNEKLFF; cdr3_nt: TGTGCCAGCAGCCAGGGGACCCTTGGGAATGAAAAACTGTTTTTT; d_call: .; cdr3_length: 15; j_call: TRBJ1-4; clone_size: many; v_call: TRBV7-9
cdr3_aa: CSVVRTGKETQYF; cdr3_nt: TGCAGCGTTGTACGGACAGGGAAAGAGACCCAGTACTTC; d_call: TRBD1; cdr3_length: 13; j_call: TRBJ2-5; clone_size: few; v_call: TRBV29-1
cdr3_aa: CASSLGLKQGGALNYGYTF; cdr3_nt: TGTGCCAGCAGCTTAGGGTTAAAACAGGGAGGCGCCCTGAACTATGGCTACACCTTC; d_call: .; cdr3_length: 19; j_call: TRBJ1-2; clone_size: many; v_call: TRBV7-9
cdr3_aa: CASSEDRSKLFF; cdr3_nt: TGTGCCAGCAGTGAGGACCGTTCTAAGCTGTTTTTT; d_call: .; cdr3_length: 12; j_call: TRBJ2-2; clone_size: .; v_call: TRBV25-1
cdr3_aa: CASRRGNYEQYF; cdr3_nt: TGTGCCAGCAGACGAGGGAACTACGAGCAGTACTTC; d_call: .; cdr3_length: 12; j_call: TRBJ2-7; clone_size: few; v_call: TRBV11-2
cdr3_aa: CASSAQIQTGLAGGPGTDTQYF; cdr3_nt: TGTGCCAGCAGCGCACAAATCCAGACGGGACTAGCGGGGGGGCCTGGCACAGATACGCAGTATTTT; d_call: TRBD2; cdr3_length: 22; j_call: TRBJ2-3; clone_size: .; v_call: TRBV9
cdr3_aa: CASSWGERGRSPLHF; cdr3_nt: TGCGCCAGCAGCTGGGGAGAGCGGGGCAGGTCACCCCTCCACTTT; d_call: .; cdr3_length: 15; j_call: TRBJ1-6; clone_size: .; v_call: TRBV5-1
cdr3_aa: CSVEVQASGNTIYF; cdr3_nt: TGCAGCGTTGAGGTCCAGGCCTCTGGAAACACCATATATTTT; d_call: .; cdr3_length: 14; j_call: TRBJ1-3; clone_size: .; v_call: TRBV29-1
cdr3_aa: CASSFGQGEGQPQHF; cdr3_nt: TGTGCCAGCAGCTTTGGACAGGGAGAAGGTCAGCCCCAGCATTTT; d_call: TRBD1; cdr3_length: 15; j_call: TRBJ1-5; clone_size: few; v_call: TRBV7-8
cdr3_aa: CASTIPGTGELFF; cdr3_nt: TGTGCCAGCACTATCCCGGGCACCGGGGAGCTGTTTTTT; d_call: .; cdr3_length: 13; j_call: TRBJ2-2; clone_size: few; v_call: TRBV28
cdr3_aa: CASSRGGNQPQHF; cdr3_nt: TGTGCCAGCTCACGAGGGGGCAATCAGCCCCAGCATTTT; d_call: .; cdr3_length: 13; j_call: TRBJ1-5; clone_size: .; v_call: TRBV18
cdr3_aa: CASSSGQPPTSYEQYF; cdr3_nt: TGCGCCAGCAGCTCGGGGCAGCCACCAACCTCCTACGAGCAGTACTTC; d_call: .; cdr3_length: 16; j_call: TRBJ2-7; clone_size: .; v_call: TRBV5-1